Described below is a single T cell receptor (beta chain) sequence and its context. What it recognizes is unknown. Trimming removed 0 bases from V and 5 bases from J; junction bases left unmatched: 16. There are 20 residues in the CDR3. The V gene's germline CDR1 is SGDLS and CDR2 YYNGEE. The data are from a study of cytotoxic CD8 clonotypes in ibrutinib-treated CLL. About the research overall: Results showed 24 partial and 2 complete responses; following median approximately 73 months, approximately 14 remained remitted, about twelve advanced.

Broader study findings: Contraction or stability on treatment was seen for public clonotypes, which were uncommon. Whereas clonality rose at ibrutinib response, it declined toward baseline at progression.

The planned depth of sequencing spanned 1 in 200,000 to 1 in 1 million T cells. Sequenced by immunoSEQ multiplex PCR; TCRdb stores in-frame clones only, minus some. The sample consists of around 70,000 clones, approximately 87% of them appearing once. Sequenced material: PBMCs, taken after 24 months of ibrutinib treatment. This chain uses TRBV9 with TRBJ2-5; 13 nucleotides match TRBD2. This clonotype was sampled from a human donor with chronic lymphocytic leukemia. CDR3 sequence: CASSVVGTSGEFRGSETQYF. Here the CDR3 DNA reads TGTGCCAGCAGCGTAGTCGGGACTAGCGGGGAGTTCAGGGGGAGCGAGACCCAGTACTTC.